A single sample is the source of the 20 T cell receptor beta chains below, sequenced in a study of identical twins. TCRdb re-analysed the 5' RACE reads in MiXCR, keeping a single row per CDR3 protein. The sample includes around 500,000 distinct CDR3 sequences, approximately 15% of them seen just once. The same data also contributed to another study, on yellow fever vaccine responses in identical twins.

The sample was CD4+ T cells sorted from blood. The receptors here all came from a woman between 18 and 30 years old in good health.

This clonotype was observed a handful of times. The chain combines TRBV5-1 with TRBJ1-5; no firm D call. Germline V gene lookup returns CDR1 SGHRS and CDR2 YFSETQ. V was trimmed by 2 bases and J by 5 bases, leaving 11 bases between them. The CDR3 covers 14 residues. CDR3 sequence (DNA): TGCGCCAGCAGCTTAACCCCCTGGGATCAGCCCCAGCATTTT. Protein product: CASSLTPWDQPQHF.

This clonotype was picked up a small number of times. This chain uses TRBV6-2 or TRBV6-3 with TRBJ2-7, with 10 bases aligning to TRBD1. CDR1 is MNHEY and CDR2 is SVGEGT in the germline V gene. After removal of 6 bases from V and 2 bases from J, the junction contained 7 bases not matched to a gene. The CDR3 runs 15 residues. CDR3 protein: CASSEPGQGTYEQYF. In DNA, the CDR3 is TGTGCCAGCAGCGAACCGGGACAGGGGACCTACGAGCAGTACTTC.

This clonotype has only a few counts. This chain connects TRBV20-1 to TRBJ2-5; weak D call: TRBD1 (6 bases). The CDR3 runs 12 residues. Per the germline V gene, CDR1 is DFQATT and CDR2 is SNEGSKA (reference sequence). The V and J ends lost 6 bases and 5 bases respectively, with 13 bases between them. Here the CDR3 DNA reads TGCAGTGCAGTACAGGGAAGGGAGACCCAGTACTTC. It encodes CSAVQGRETQYF.

This chain uses TRBV6-2 or TRBV6-3 with TRBJ2-5; 7 positions match TRBD1. V dropped 5 bases and J dropped 2; count of bases not matched to a gene: 11. CDR3 length: 16 amino acids. Germline assignment: CDR1 MNHEY and CDR2 SVGEGT. CDR3 residues: CASSKIRTGTQETQYF. As DNA, the CDR3 is TGTGCCAGCAGTAAAATTCGGACAGGAACTCAAGAGACCCAGTACTTC.

This clonotype showed up many times. The V gene is TRBV15, the J gene TRBJ2-6, with D tentatively TRBD1 (6 bases). The V gene lost 3 bases and the J gene lost 0 bases, with 15 bases spanning the gap. CDR1 LNHNV and CDR2 YYDKDF come from the germline V gene (reference sequence). This CDR3 is 18 amino acids long. CDR3 in DNA: TGTGCCACCAGCAGCCGGACAGATAATATCTCTGGGGCCAACGTCCTGACTTTC. Translation gives CATSSRTDNISGANVLTF.

This clonotype was counted only a few times. The V gene is TRBV29-1, the J gene TRBJ2-1; 10 bases line up with TRBD2. The J segment lost 8 bases and the V segment lost 4 bases, leaving 14 bases of the junction unmatched. Germline values: CDR1 SQVTM, CDR2 ANQGSEA. The CDR3 sequence is 16 residues long. The CDR3 loop reads CSVVGGEREGGDEQFF. Here the CDR3 DNA reads TGCAGCGTTGTGGGAGGAGAGCGGGAGGGGGGGGATGAGCAGTTCTTC.

The chain joins TRBV20-1 to TRBJ2-5; tentative D call: TRBD1 (6 bases). The V end was cut by 3 bases, the J end by 5 bases, with 16 bases between. The CDR3 has 14 amino acids. CDR1 is DFQATT and CDR2 is SNEGSKA in the germline V gene (reference sequence). The CDR3 sequence: CSASLGARAETQYF. CDR3 nucleotide sequence: TGCAGTGCTAGCTTGGGGGCACGTGCGGAGACCCAGTACTTC.

This clonotype was seen repeatedly, ten times or more. V usage is TRBV24-1 and J usage is TRBJ2-1; D not resolved. This CDR3 is 15 amino acids long. V shed 4 bases and J shed 3 bases, with 12 bases lying between them. Germline V gene data show CDR1 as KGHDR and CDR2 as SFDVKD. The CDR3 coding sequence is TGTGCCACCAGTGACCCCACGGTACGCTACAATGAGCAGTTCTTC. Encoded protein: CATSDPTVRYNEQFF.

V usage is TRBV11-3 and J usage is TRBJ2-1; 12 bases match TRBD2. The V segment lost 4 bases and the J segment 0 bases; nucleotides outside the gene matches: 16. The CDR3 covers 21 residues. Germline CDR1 reads SGHNT; CDR2 reads YENEEA. The CDR3 loop reads CASSSPFLTSGGANSYNEQFF. The CDR3 region has the DNA TGTGCCAGCAGCTCCCCTTTTCTGACTAGCGGGGGTGCCAACTCCTACAATGAGCAGTTCTTC.

This chain joins TRBV12-3 or TRBV12-4 and TRBJ2-5; 10 bases line up with TRBD2. The CDR3 sequence is 14 residues long. With V trimmed by 11 bases and J by 4 bases, 10 bases remained unmatched. CDR3 bases: TGTGCCGGCGGGCTAGCGGGAGTGGGAGAGACCCAGTACTTC. Protein: CAGGLAGVGETQYF.

The chain has TRBV28 and TRBJ2-4; 10 nucleotides agree with TRBD1. Looked up from germline, CDR1 is MDHEN and CDR2 is SYDVKM. Losses at the gene ends were 10 bases for V and 9 bases for J; bases not matched to a gene: 9. The CDR3 length is 13 residues. CDR3 DNA sequence: TGTGCCAACAGCCTGGGACAGGGGACCATTCAGTACTTC. The encoded protein is CANSLGQGTIQYF. Drawing the rest from reference TRBV28 and TRBJ2-4, the complete variable domain is DVKVTQSSRYLVKRTGEKVFLECVQDMDHENMFWYRQDPGLGLRLIYFSYDVKMKEKGDIPEGYSVSREKKERFSLILESASTNQTSMYLCANSLGQGTIQYFGAGTRLSVL.

The chain carries TRBV28 and TRBJ2-2, with D perhaps matching TRBD2 (5 bases). CDR1 and CDR2 (germline): MDHEN, SYDVKM. The V gene lost 8 bases and the J gene lost 0 bases, with 7 bases spanning the gap. The CDR3 extends over 13 amino acids. The CDR3 protein is CASGSTNTGELFF. The CDR3 DNA follows: TGTGCCAGCGGGAGCACGAACACCGGGGAGCTGTTTTTT.

The genes are TRBV3-1 and TRBJ2-7; D remains ambiguous. The CDR3 runs 14 residues. Germline-derived CDR1 and CDR2 are LGHDT and YNNKEL (reference sequence). Trimming cost V 1 base and J 5 bases, with 12 bases left between them. The CDR3 is CASSQAPSRNEQYF. The CDR3 region has the DNA TGTGCCAGCAGCCAAGCCCCATCTCGGAACGAGCAGTACTTC.

The chain has TRBV3-1 and TRBJ2-3; D call uncertain. Germline V gene sequence: CDR1 LGHDT, CDR2 YNNKEL (reference sequence). Trimming left V 5 bases short and J 2 bases short, with 14 bases between. The CDR3 is made up of 15 amino acids. The CDR3 reads CASSSRARPTDTQYF. In DNA form, the CDR3 reads TGTGCCAGCAGCTCACGGGCCAGACCCACAGATACGCAGTATTTT.

This clonotype showed up just a few times. The V and J genes are TRBV6-1 and TRBJ1-2; D gene uncertain. V was clipped by 1 base and J by 8 bases, with 11 bases between them. The germline V gene has CDR1 MNHNS and CDR2 SASEGT. CDR3 length: 13 residues. The CDR3 region has the DNA TGTGCCAGCAGTGAAGAGAGAGTTCGGGGCTACACCTTC. Translation gives CASSEERVRGYTF.

The chain joins TRBV12-3 or TRBV12-4 to TRBJ2-5, with D possibly matching TRBD2 (5 bases). V lost 5 bases and J 5 bases, leaving 18 bases between the germline ends. The CDR3 length is 15 residues. The CDR3 loop reads CASSGTPGKGETQYF. The CDR3 DNA sequence: TGTGCCAGCAGTGGCACTCCCGGGAAAGGGGAGACCCAGTACTTC.

V is TRBV18 and J is TRBJ2-2; TRBD1 matches at 8 bases. Germline CDR1 is KGHSH and CDR2 is LQKENI. This CDR3 contains 16 residues. V gave up 7 bases and J gave up 2 bases; unmatched junction bases: 9. The CDR3 DNA sequence: TGTGCCAGCTTGATCCGGGACAGGAGCAACACCGGGGAGCTGTTTTTT. Protein product: CASLIRDRSNTGELFF. Complete variable domain (other parts from reference TRBV18 and TRBJ2-2): NAGVMQNPRHLVRRRGQEARLRCSPMKGHSHVYWYRQLPEEGLKFMVYLQKENIIDESGMPKERFSAEFPKEGPSILRIQQVVRGDSAAYFCASLIRDRSNTGELFFGEGSRLTVL.

This clonotype has a handful of counts. The rearrangement uses TRBV7-8 and TRBJ2-7, with 10 bases matching TRBD1. V shed 7 bases, J shed 3 bases, and the junction held 3 bases outside the gene matches. This CDR3 region has 13 residues. Germline CDR1 and CDR2: SGHVS and FQNEAQ. The CDR3 bases are TGTGCCAGCAACCGGGACAGGGGCTACGAGCAGTACTTC. It is translated as CASNRDRGYEQYF.

This clonotype was detected only a few times. The chain couples TRBV4-3 to TRBJ2-3; D might be TRBD1 or TRBD2, each matching 5 bases. Germline loops: CDR1 LGHNA, CDR2 YSLEER. The CDR3 spans 13 residues. Trimming left V 3 bases short and J 7 bases short, with 11 bases between. The CDR3 here is CASSQGDWNTQYF. The CDR3, as DNA: TGCGCCAGCAGCCAGGGGGATTGGAATACGCAGTATTTT.

In this sample, this clonotype turned up a few times. The germline gene is not matched at one end of the junction; a read error may be the cause. The chain has TRBV2 and TRBJ2-3, with D uncertain. Germline V lookup: CDR1 SNHLY, CDR2 FYNNEI. The length of the CDR3 is 14 residues. CDR3 in amino acids: CASSDLPLADAQYF. The CDR3 bases are TGTGCCAGCAGTGATCTTCCACTCGCAGATGCGCAGTATTTT.